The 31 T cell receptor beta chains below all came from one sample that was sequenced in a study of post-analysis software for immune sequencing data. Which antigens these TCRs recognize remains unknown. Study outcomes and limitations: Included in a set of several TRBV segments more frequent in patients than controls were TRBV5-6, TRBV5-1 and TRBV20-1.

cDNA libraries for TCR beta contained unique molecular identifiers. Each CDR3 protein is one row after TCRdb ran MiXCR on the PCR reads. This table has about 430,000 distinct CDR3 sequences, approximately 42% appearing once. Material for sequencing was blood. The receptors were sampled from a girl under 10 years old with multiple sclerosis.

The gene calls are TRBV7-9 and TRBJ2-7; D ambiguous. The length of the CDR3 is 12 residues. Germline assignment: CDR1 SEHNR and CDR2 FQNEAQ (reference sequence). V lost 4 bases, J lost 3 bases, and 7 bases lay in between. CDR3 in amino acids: CASSSLNYEQYF. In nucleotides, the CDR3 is TGTGCCAGCAGCTCCCTAAACTACGAGCAGTACTTC.

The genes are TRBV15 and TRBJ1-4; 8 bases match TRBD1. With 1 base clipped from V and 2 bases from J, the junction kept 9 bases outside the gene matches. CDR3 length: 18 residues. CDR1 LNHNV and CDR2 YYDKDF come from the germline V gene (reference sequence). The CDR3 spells CATSRGQTGDSTNEKLFF. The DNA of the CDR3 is TGTGCCACCAGCAGAGGACAGACAGGGGATTCGACTAATGAAAAACTGTTTTTT.

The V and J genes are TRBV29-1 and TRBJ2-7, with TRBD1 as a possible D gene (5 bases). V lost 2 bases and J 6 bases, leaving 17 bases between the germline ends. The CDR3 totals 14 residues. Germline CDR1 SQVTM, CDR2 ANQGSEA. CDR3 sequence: CSVEQGGAGCEQYF. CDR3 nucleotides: TGCAGCGTTGAACAGGGCGGAGCTGGTTGCGAGCAGTACTTC.

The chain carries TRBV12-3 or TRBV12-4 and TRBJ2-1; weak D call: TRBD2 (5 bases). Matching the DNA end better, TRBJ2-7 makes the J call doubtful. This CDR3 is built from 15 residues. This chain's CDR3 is CASSLAGEGYNEQYF. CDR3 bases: TGTGCCAGCAGTTTAGCGGGAGAGGGCTACAATGAGCAGTACTTC.

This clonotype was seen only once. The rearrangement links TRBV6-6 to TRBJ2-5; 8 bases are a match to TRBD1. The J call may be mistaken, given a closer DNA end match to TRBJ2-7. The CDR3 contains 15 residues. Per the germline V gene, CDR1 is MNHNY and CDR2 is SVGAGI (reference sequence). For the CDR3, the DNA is TGTGCCAGCGGCCCCCAGGGGGCCCTGGGCTACGAGCAGTACTTC. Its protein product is CASGPQGALGYEQYF.

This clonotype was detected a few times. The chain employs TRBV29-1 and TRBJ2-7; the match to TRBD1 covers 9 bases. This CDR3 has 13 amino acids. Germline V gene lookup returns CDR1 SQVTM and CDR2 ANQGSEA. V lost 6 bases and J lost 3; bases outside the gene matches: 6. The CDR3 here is CSVVGTGIYEQYF. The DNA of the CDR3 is TGCAGCGTGGTAGGGACAGGGATCTACGAGCAGTACTTC.

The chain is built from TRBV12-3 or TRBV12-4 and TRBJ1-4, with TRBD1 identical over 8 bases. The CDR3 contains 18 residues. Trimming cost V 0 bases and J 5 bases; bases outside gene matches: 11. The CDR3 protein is CASSLAPQDREPNEKLFF. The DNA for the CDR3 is TGTGCCAGCAGTTTAGCCCCCCAGGACAGGGAACCAAATGAAAAACTGTTTTTT.

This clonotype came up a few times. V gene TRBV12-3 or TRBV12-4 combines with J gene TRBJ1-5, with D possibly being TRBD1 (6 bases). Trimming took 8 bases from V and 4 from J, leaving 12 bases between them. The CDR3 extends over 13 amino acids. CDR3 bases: TGTGCCAGCTTCGGAGGGGGAAATCAGCCCCAGCATTTT. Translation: CASFGGGNQPQHF.

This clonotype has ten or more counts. The CDR3 here is CSVLNRGQTGANVLTF. The CDR3, as DNA: TGCAGCGTCCTCAACAGGGGGCAGACTGGGGCCAACGTCCTGACTTTC. The rearrangement links TRBV29-1 to TRBJ2-6; 9 bases map to TRBD1. Germline lookup yields CDR1 SQVTM and CDR2 ANQGSEA. Germline trimming cut 6 bases from V and 2 bases from J; bases unmatched to any gene: 8. The CDR3 is 16 amino acids.

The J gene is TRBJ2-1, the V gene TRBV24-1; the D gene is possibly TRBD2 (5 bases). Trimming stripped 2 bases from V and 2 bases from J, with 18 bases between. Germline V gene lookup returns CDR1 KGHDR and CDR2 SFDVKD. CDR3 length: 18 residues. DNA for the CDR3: TGTGCCACCAGTGATTCTCCGGTCGGGGTGAAGGCCTACAATGAGCAGTTCTTC. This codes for CATSDSPVGVKAYNEQFF.

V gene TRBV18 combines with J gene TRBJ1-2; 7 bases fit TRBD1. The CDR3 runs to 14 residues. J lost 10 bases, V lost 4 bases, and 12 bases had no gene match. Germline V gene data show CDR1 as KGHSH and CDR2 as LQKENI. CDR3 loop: CASSQLPTGRFYTF. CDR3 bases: TGTGCCAGCTCACAACTCCCGACAGGGCGATTCTACACCTTC.

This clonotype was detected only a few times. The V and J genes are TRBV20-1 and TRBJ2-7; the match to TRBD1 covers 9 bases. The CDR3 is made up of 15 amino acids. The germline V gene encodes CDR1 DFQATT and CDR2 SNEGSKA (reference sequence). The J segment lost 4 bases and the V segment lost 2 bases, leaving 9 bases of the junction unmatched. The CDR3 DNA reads TGCAGTGCTAGACACGACCTGGGACAGGGATACGAGCAGTACTTC. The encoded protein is CSARHDLGQGYEQYF.

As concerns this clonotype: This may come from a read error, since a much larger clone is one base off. The CDR3 is CSVGVNQETQYF. CDR3 in DNA: TGCAGCGTTGGGGTTAACCAAGAGACCCAGTACTTC. The chain combines TRBV29-1 with TRBJ2-5; D is undetermined. V was pared by 4 bases and J by 0 bases, with 6 bases between. This CDR3 comprises 12 residues. Germline-derived CDR1 and CDR2 are SQVTM and ANQGSEA.

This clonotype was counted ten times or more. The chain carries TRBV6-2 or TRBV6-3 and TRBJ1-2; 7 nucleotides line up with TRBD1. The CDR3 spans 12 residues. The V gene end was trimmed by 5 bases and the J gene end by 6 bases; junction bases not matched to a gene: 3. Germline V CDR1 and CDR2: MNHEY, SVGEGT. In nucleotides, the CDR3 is TGTGCCAGCAGTCATGGACAGGATGGCTACACCTTC. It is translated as CASSHGQDGYTF.

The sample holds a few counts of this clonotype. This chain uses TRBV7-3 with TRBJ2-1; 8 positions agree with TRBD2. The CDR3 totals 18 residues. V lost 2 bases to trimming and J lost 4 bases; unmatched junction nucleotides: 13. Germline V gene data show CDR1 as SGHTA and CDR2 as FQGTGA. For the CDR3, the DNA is TGTGCCAGCAGCTTATTCAGTCCGGGAGGGATCTCTTACAATGAGCAGTTCTTC. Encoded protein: CASSLFSPGGISYNEQFF.

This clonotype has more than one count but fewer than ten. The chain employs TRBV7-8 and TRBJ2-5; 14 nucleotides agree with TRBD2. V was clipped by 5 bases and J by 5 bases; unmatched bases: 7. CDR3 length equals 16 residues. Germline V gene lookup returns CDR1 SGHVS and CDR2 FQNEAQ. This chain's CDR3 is CASSPGTSGSSETQYF. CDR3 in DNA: TGTGCCAGCAGCCCAGGGACTAGCGGGAGTTCGGAGACCCAGTACTTC.

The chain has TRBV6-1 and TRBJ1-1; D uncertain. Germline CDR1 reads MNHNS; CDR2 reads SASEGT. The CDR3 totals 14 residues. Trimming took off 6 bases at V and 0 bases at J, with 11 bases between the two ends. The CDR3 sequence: CASSKGGLNTEAFF. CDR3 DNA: TGTGCCAGCAGCAAGGGAGGACTGAACACTGAAGCTTTCTTT.

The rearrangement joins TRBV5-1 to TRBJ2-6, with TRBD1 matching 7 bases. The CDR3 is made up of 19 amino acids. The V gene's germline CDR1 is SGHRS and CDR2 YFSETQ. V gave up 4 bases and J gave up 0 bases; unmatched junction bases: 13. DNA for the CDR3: TGCGCCAGCAGCACCCCACAGGGGCCCTACGTCTCTGGGGCCAACGTCCTGACTTTC. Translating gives CASSTPQGPYVSGANVLTF.

CDR3 region: CAISETEAGGGNEQFF. The CDR3 DNA is TGTGCCATCAGTGAAACTGAAGCGGGAGGGGGGAATGAGCAGTTCTTC. The chain couples TRBV10-3 to TRBJ2-1; 10 nucleotides match TRBD2. CDR1 is ENHRY and CDR2 is SYGVKD in the germline V gene. Unmatched junction bases numbered 9, after V lost 3 bases and J lost 7 bases. The CDR3 is 16 residues long.

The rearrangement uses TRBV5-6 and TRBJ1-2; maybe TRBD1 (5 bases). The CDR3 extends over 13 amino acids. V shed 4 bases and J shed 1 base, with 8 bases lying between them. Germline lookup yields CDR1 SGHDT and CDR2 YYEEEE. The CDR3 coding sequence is TGTGCCAGCAGCACCGACAGTAACTATGGCTACACCTTC. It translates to CASSTDSNYGYTF.

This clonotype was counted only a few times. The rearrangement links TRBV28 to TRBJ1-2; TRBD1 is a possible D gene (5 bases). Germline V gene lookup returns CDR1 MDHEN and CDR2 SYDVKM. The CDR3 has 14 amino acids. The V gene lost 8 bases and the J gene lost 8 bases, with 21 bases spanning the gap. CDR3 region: CASYRRDQVGGYTF. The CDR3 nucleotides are TGTGCCAGCTACCGTAGGGACCAGGTGGGAGGCTACACCTTC.

This chain's CDR3 is CASSQDWLSLYNEQFF. CDR3 nucleotide sequence: TGTGCCAGCAGCCAAGATTGGCTAAGCCTCTACAATGAGCAGTTCTTC. The chain combines TRBV4-2 with TRBJ2-1, with no clear D. The CDR3 totals 16 residues. CDR1 LGHNA and CDR2 YNFKEQ come from the germline V gene. Trimming pared 0 bases from V and 3 bases from J, leaving 12 bases between.

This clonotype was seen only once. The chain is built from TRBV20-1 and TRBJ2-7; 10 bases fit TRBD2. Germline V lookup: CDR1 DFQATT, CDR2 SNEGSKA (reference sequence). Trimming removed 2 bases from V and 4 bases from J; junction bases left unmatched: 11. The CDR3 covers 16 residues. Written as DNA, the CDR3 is TGCAGTGCTAGATCAATACTAGCGGGGAGGGAGTACGAGCAGTACTTC. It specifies CSARSILAGREYEQYF.

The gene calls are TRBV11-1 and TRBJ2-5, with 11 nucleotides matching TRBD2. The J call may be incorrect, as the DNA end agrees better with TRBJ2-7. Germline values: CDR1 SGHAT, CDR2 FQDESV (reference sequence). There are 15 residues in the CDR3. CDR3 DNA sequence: TGTGCCAGCAGCACCCCGGGACTAGCGGACCTCGAGCAGTACTTC. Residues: CASSTPGLADLEQYF.

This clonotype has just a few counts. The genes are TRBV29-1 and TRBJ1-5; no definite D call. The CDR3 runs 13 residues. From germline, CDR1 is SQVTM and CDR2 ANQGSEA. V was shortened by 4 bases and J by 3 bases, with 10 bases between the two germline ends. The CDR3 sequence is CSVVEVINQPQHF. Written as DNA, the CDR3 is TGCAGCGTTGTAGAGGTTATCAATCAGCCCCAGCATTTT.

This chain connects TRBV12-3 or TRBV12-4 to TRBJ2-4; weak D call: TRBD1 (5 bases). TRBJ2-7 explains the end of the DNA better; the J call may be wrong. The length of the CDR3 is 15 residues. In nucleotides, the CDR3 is TGTGCCAGCAGGCTTATAAGGGGCGATAACTACGAGCAGTACTTC. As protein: CASRLIRGDNYEQYF.

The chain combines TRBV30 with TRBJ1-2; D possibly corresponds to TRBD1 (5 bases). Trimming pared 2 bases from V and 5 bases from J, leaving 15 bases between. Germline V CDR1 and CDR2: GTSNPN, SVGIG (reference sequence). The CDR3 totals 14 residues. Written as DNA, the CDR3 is TGTGCCTGGAGTCTGGGACGGCTATTTTATGGCTACACCTTC. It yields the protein CAWSLGRLFYGYTF. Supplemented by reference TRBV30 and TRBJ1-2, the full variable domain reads SQTIHQWPATLVQPVGSPLSLECTVEGTSNPNLYWYRQAAGRGLQLLFYSVGIGQISSEVPQNLSASRPQDRQFILSSKKLLLSDSGFYLCAWSLGRLFYGYTFGSGTRLTVV.

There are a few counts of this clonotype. The CDR3: CASSPLGLAGRETQYF. CDR3 nucleotides: TGTGCCAGCAGTCCCCTAGGACTAGCGGGGCGGGAGACCCAGTACTTC. V usage is TRBV27 and J usage is TRBJ2-5; TRBD2 matches 12 bases. J gave up 5 bases and V 5 bases, and 9 bases lay outside the gene matches. The V gene's germline CDR1 is MNHEY and CDR2 SMNVEV (reference sequence). This CDR3 is 16 amino acids long.

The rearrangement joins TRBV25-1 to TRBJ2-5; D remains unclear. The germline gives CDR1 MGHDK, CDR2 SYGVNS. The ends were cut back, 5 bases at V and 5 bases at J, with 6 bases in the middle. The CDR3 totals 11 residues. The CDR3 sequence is CASSMGETQYF. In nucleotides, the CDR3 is TGTGCCAGCAGTATGGGGGAGACCCAGTACTTC.

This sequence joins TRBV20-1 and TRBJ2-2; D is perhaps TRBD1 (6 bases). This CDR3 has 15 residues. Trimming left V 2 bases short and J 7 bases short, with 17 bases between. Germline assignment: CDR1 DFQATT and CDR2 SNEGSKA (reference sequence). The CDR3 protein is CSARFQGIFGGELFF. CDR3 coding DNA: TGCAGTGCTAGATTCCAGGGGATTTTCGGCGGGGAGCTGTTTTTT.

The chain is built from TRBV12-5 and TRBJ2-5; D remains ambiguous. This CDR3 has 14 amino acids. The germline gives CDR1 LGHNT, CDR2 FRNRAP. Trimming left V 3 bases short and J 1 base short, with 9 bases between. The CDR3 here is CASGLFSSQETQYF. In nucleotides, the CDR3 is TGTGCTAGTGGTTTATTTAGCTCCCAAGAGACCCAGTACTTC.